This T cell receptor (beta chain) was retrieved from a study of T cells in Graves' hyperthyroidism and ophthalmopathy. Amplification of TCR beta CDR3 regions used RNA as the template. The HTBI primer set served for first-round RT-PCR of the TCR CDR3. From the multiplex PCR reads, TCRdb called clonotypes with MiXCR, one entry per CDR3 protein. The profile shows about 640,000 distinct CDR3 sequences, around 21% of them singletons. The length of the CDR3 is 15 residues. The V gene end was trimmed by 3 bases and the J gene end by 3 bases; junction bases not matched to a gene: 5. Germline lookup yields CDR1 KGHSH and CDR2 LQKENI. Study-wide points: Blood held most thyroid clonotypes expanded above 0.001 frequency.

Diagnosing involved the use of clinical symptoms, serum thyroxine and TRAb, thyroid ultrasound and orbital computed tomography. Fresh peripheral blood, about 9.9 ml, yielded the PBMCs. To note about this clonotype: As yet, its antigen is unknown.

The receptor was derived from a young man with Graves' ophthalmopathy. Sequenced material: blood. V usage is TRBV18 and J usage is TRBJ2-1; 7 bases line up with TRBD1. The CDR3 is CASSPRDSLYNEQFF. CDR3 nucleotide sequence: TGTGCCAGCTCACCCCGGGACAGCCTCTACAATGAGCAGTTCTTC.